These 23 T cell receptor beta chains were sequenced from one sample in a study of blood T cell repertoires in COVID-19. Libraries were prepared by immunoSEQ multiplex PCR; TCRdb keeps only in-frame clonotypes and omits some of them. The sample holds more than 85,000 clones, roughly 92% seen once. The source material was peripheral blood. These receptors originate from a man in his 60s with acute or convalescent COVID-19.

The V and J genes are TRBV10-3 and TRBJ1-5, with 9 positions matching TRBD1. Germline CDR1 ENHRY, CDR2 SYGVKD. Trimming took 2 bases from V and 4 from J; bases not matched to a gene: 0. The CDR3 consists of 14 residues. In DNA form, the CDR3 reads TGTGCCATCAGTGAGGACAGGGGGAATCAGCCCCAGCATTTT. Protein sequence: CAISEDRGNQPQHF.

V and J are TRBV5-1 and TRBJ2-5; 10 bases map to TRBD2. Germline assignment: CDR1 SGHRS and CDR2 YFSETQ. V shed 6 bases, J shed 5 bases, and the junction held 4 bases outside the gene matches. This CDR3 contains 13 residues. The CDR3 here is CASKLAGEETQYF. The CDR3 DNA reads as TGCGCCAGCAAGCTAGCGGGAGAGGAGACCCAGTACTTC. Full variable domain (outside the CDR3, taken from reference TRBV5-1 and TRBJ2-5): KAGVTQTPRYLIKTRGQQVTLSCSPISGHRSVSWYQQTPGQGLQFLFEYFSETQRNKGNFPGRFSGRQFSNSRSEMNVSTLELGDSALYLCASKLAGEETQYFGPGTRLLVL.

The chain carries TRBV28 and TRBJ2-2; maybe TRBD1 (6 bases). This CDR3 has 12 residues. Germline V CDR1 and CDR2: MDHEN, SYDVKM. CDR3 coding DNA: TGTGTTGCAGGGGACAACACCGGGGAGCTGTTTTTT. Amino acids: CVAGDNTGELFF.

The chain employs TRBV5-4 and TRBJ1-6; tentatively, D is TRBD1 (5 bases). The CDR3 loop spans 13 amino acids. Germline-derived CDR1 and CDR2 are SGHNT and YYREEE (reference sequence). The germline V and J ends were trimmed by 2 bases and 17 bases, with 17 bases remaining between them. This chain's CDR3 is CASSFNAGTEVHF. CDR3 coding DNA: TGTGCCAGCAGCTTTAACGCGGGGACGGAGGTCCACTTT.

CDR3 DNA sequence: TGTGCCAGCAGTCTTCCGGGACTAGCGTCCCTCAGGGAGCAGTACTTC. Translated, it gives CASSLPGLASLREQYF. The gene calls are TRBV6-2 or TRBV6-3 and TRBJ2-7; 10 bases map to TRBD2. CDR3 length: 16 amino acids. Germline V gene sequence: CDR1 MNHEY, CDR2 SVGEGT. With V trimmed by 5 bases and J by 7 bases, 14 bases remained unmatched.

The chain carries TRBV3-1 (or the pseudogene TRBV3-2) and TRBJ2-7, with 10 bases that match TRBD2. V was clipped by 4 bases and J by 4 bases; unmatched bases: 4. Germline values: CDR1 LGHDT, CDR2 YNNKEL (reference sequence). The CDR3 totals 14 residues. The DNA for the CDR3 is TGTGCCAGCAGCCTCAGCGGGAGGGGTTACGAGCAGTACTTC. It encodes CASSLSGRGYEQYF.

This chain uses TRBV4-2 with TRBJ2-1; 8 bases match TRBD2. Looked up from germline, CDR1 is LGHNA and CDR2 is YNFKEQ. The CDR3 runs to 17 residues. J was trimmed by 9 bases and V by 1 base; bases with no gene match: 14. The CDR3 spells CASSQVPSGRGFGEQFF. CDR3 coding DNA: TGTGCCAGCAGCCAAGTTCCAAGCGGGAGAGGTTTCGGTGAGCAGTTCTTC.

This rearrangement joins TRBV5-1 to TRBJ2-7, with 8 nucleotides matching TRBD2. The CDR3 contains 14 residues. The trim removed 3 bases at V and 5 bases at J, leaving 7 bases unmatched. Germline CDR1 SGHRS, CDR2 YFSETQ. The CDR3 DNA reads as TGCGCCAGCAGCTCCGGGACTAGGGAGGACGAGCAGTACTTC. It yields the protein CASSSGTREDEQYF.

This chain joins TRBV29-1 and TRBJ2-4; 7 nucleotides line up with TRBD2. CDR1 is SQVTM, CDR2 ANQGSEA, per germline. The CDR3 runs to 15 residues. With 6 bases clipped from V and 6 bases from J, the junction kept 14 bases outside the gene matches. The CDR3 DNA reads as TGCAGCGTCGGGGGGAATGACGGCTGGGGAAACATTCAGTACTTC. Its protein is CSVGGNDGWGNIQYF.

The V call is TRBV28, the J call TRBJ1-1; D might be TRBD1 (5 bases). Germline lookup yields CDR1 MDHEN and CDR2 SYDVKM. The CDR3 length is 14 residues. The ends were cut back, 3 bases at V and 1 base at J, with 9 bases in the middle. The DNA for the CDR3 is TGTGCCAGCAGTTTTTCAGGGTGGAACACTGAAGCTTTCTTT. The encoded protein is CASSFSGWNTEAFF.

The count of this clone is one. The rearrangement joins TRBV9 to TRBJ1-1, with D hard to call. This CDR3 region has 13 residues. Trimming removed 0 bases at V and 0 bases at J, with 3 bases between. The V gene's germline CDR1 is SGDLS and CDR2 YYNGEE. The DNA for the CDR3 is TGTGCCAGCAGCGTAGCAGTGAACACTGAAGCTTTCTTT. It is translated as CASSVAVNTEAFF. The whole variable domain, filled in from reference TRBV9 and TRBJ1-1, reads DSGVTQTPKHLITATGQRVTLRCSPRSGDLSVYWYQQSLDQGLQFLIQYYNGEERAKGNILERFSAQQFPDLHSELNLSSLELGDSALYFCASSVAVNTEAFFGQGTRLTVV.

The chain uses TRBV5-1 and TRBJ1-5; TRBD1 aligns across 8 bases. In germline, CDR1 is SGHRS, CDR2 YFSETQ. The junction had 5 bases not matched to a gene; V was cut back by 4 bases and J by 5 bases. CDR3 length equals 14 residues. CDR3 DNA sequence: TGCGCCAGCAGCGCGCCAGGGGGCCATCAGCCCCAGCATTTT. Amino acid sequence: CASSAPGGHQPQHF.

The chain carries TRBV3-1 (or the pseudogene TRBV3-2) and TRBJ1-1; D is undetermined. Trimming took off 1 base at V and 0 bases at J, with 12 bases between the two ends. Per germline, CDR1 LGHDT and CDR2 YNNKEL (reference sequence). CDR3 length: 16 residues. The CDR3 protein is CASSQGGVTMNTEAFF. The CDR3 DNA is TGTGCCAGCAGCCAAGGCGGAGTTACTATGAACACTGAAGCTTTCTTT.

CDR3 loop: CASSVTGTEGYEQYF. In DNA form, the CDR3 reads TGTGCCAGCAGCGTTACCGGGACAGAAGGCTACGAGCAGTACTTC. The chain has TRBV9 and TRBJ2-7; 7 nucleotides align to TRBD1. V lost 2 bases to trimming and J lost 3 bases; unmatched junction nucleotides: 8. Per germline, CDR1 SGDLS and CDR2 YYNGEE. There are 15 residues in the CDR3.

This rearrangement joins TRBV6-5 to TRBJ2-3, with TRBD1 matching over 7 bases. CDR3 size: 15 residues. V lost 2 bases, J lost 1 base, and 3 bases stayed unmatched. Germline V gene lookup returns CDR1 MNHEY and CDR2 SVGAGI. The CDR3 DNA reads TGTGCCAGCAGTTACCCGCAGGGGGGCACAGATACGCAGTATTTT. This codes for CASSYPQGGTDTQYF.

V and J are TRBV7-2 and TRBJ2-6; TRBD1 agrees at 7 bases. With V trimmed by 3 bases and J by 3 bases, 5 bases remained unmatched. Germline-derived CDR1 and CDR2 are SGHTA and FQGNSA. This CDR3 has 16 amino acids. CDR3 coding DNA: TGTGCCAGCAGCTTCAACAGGGGTGGTGGGGCCAACGTCCTGACTTTC. This encodes CASSFNRGGGANVLTF.

In this sample, this clone turned up a few times. The gene calls are TRBV5-4 and TRBJ2-5; possible D gene TRBD2, 5 bases. The germline CDR1 and CDR2 sequences are SGHNT and YYREEE (reference sequence). The V and J ends lost 4 bases and 4 bases respectively, with 11 bases between them. The CDR3 totals 13 residues. CDR3 amino acids: CASSVRGTETQYF. CDR3 coding DNA: TGTGCCAGCAGCGTACGGGGTACAGAGACCCAGTACTTC.

V and J are TRBV28 and TRBJ1-2, with TRBD1 as a possible D gene (5 bases). This CDR3 is built from 14 residues. CDR1 and CDR2 (germline): MDHEN, SYDVKM. Trimming pared 1 base from V and 2 bases from J, leaving 8 bases between. CDR3 DNA sequence: TGTGCCAGCAGTTTATTCCGGGGGAACTATGGCTACACCTTC. This sequence encodes CASSLFRGNYGYTF.

This rearrangement joins TRBV23-1 to TRBJ2-7; 7 bases line up with TRBD1. TRBV23-1 is labeled an ORF, and its function is uncertain. J lost 3 bases, V lost 4 bases, and 6 bases had no gene match. The CDR3 has 14 residues. The CDR3 DNA reads as TGCGCCAGCAGTCTGGGCAGGGGGTTCTACGAGCAGTACTTC. It specifies CASSLGRGFYEQYF.

The chain has TRBV7-9 and TRBJ2-5; unclear D gene. From germline, CDR1 is SEHNR and CDR2 FQNEAQ (reference sequence). Trimming left V 1 base short and J 2 bases short, with 8 bases between. The CDR3 has 14 residues. The DNA of the CDR3 is TGTGCCAGCAGCTTAGTAAACCTACAAGAGACCCAGTACTTC. This gives the protein CASSLVNLQETQYF. Complete variable domain (other parts from reference TRBV7-9 and TRBJ2-5): DTGVSQNPRHKITKRGQNVTFRCDPISEHNRLYWYRQTLGQGPEFLTYFQNEAQLEKSRLLSDRFSAERPKGSFSTLEIQRTEQGDSAMYLCASSLVNLQETQYFGPGTRLLVL.

This clone appeared a single time. This chain joins TRBV20-1 and TRBJ2-1; 11 bases map to TRBD2. Germline CDR1 DFQATT, CDR2 SNEGSKA (reference sequence). The CDR3 is 18 residues long. The ends lost 3 bases at V and 1 base at J; junction bases unmatched: 11. The CDR3 loop reads CSASVALAGGRSYNEQFF. The DNA of the CDR3 is TGCAGTGCTAGTGTGGCGCTAGCGGGAGGAAGGTCCTACAATGAGCAGTTCTTC.

This chain links TRBV9 with TRBJ1-2; D perhaps matches TRBD1 (6 bases). Germline V CDR1 and CDR2: SGDLS, YYNGEE. The length of the CDR3 is 16 residues. V was cut by 1 base and J by 4 bases, with 17 bases left in between. The CDR3 region has the DNA TGTGCCAGCAGCGTAAATAGAGAGGGGGTTAGCTATGGCTACACCTTC. Its translation: CASSVNREGVSYGYTF.

Only one count was recorded for this clone. The chain joins TRBV4-1 to TRBJ2-6; weak D call: TRBD2 (6 bases). Germline-derived CDR1 and CDR2 are MGHRA and YSYEKL. With 0 bases removed from V and 4 bases from J, the gap between germline ends came to 13 bases. CDR3 length equals 17 residues. The DNA of the CDR3 is TGCGCCAGCAGCCAAGATTTCGGGAGAACCGGGGCCAACGTCCTGACTTTC. It yields the protein CASSQDFGRTGANVLTF.